This T cell receptor (beta chain) is drawn from a study of neurological immune-mediated disorders. Time point indicated: longitudinal time-point 2. 2 million unsorted PBMCs were stored in RNAlater at -80 °C before RNA extraction. The table lists this clonotype with many counts. With 10-nucleotide random UMIs, 5'RACE was used to make the cDNA. MiXCR, run by TCRdb on the 5' RACE reads, gives a single entry per CDR3 protein. This sample has 81,000 or so distinct CDR3 sequences, with less than 15% found just once. The sequence was collected from a female donor with HTLV-1-associated myelopathy (HAM/TSP). Source material: PBMCs.

The CDR3 DNA follows: TGTGCCAGCAGTACACTAGGTGAGCAGTTCTTC. Protein sequence: CASSTLGEQFF. The chain carries TRBV6-6 and TRBJ2-1, with TRBD2 as a possible D gene (5 bases). V lost 5 bases and J 9 bases, leaving 8 bases between the germline ends. CDR1 is MNHNY, CDR2 SVGAGI, per germline (reference sequence). The CDR3 spans 11 residues.